The next 18 T cell receptor beta chains were all read from a single sample in a study of T-cell memory formation after mild COVID-19. TCRdb reanalysed the 5' RACE reads using MiXCR and keeps one entry per CDR3 protein. The data contain over 70,000 distinct CDR3 sequences, about 13% of them singletons. Sequencing input: PBMCs or a T cell subset sorted from them (not recorded which). These receptors were taken from an adult woman who had mild COVID-19 (a few samples of this study predate the infection). Cell type and time point are not known.

This clonotype has ten or more counts. V gene TRBV7-8 combines with J gene TRBJ2-7; D unresolved. V was cut by 1 base and J by 3 bases, with 10 bases left in between. Germline V gives CDR1 SGHVS, CDR2 FQNEAQ. The CDR3 has 14 residues. The CDR3 here is CASSLVESLYEQYF. The CDR3 bases are TGTGCCAGCAGCTTAGTCGAGTCCCTCTACGAGCAGTACTTC. Complete variable domain (other parts from reference TRBV7-8 and TRBJ2-7): GAGVSQSPRYKVAKRGQDVALRCDPISGHVSLFWYQQALGQGPEFLTYFQNEAQLDKSGLPSDRFFAERPEGSVSTLKIQRTQQEDSAVYLCASSLVESLYEQYFGPGTRLTVT.

This clonotype was observed a few times. The rearrangement uses TRBV30 and TRBJ2-2; D gene ambiguous. Germline V lookup: CDR1 GTSNPN, CDR2 SVGIG (reference sequence). The CDR3 extends over 11 amino acids. The V end lost 2 bases, the J end lost 7 bases, and 5 bases lay between the germline ends. Written as DNA, the CDR3 is TGTGCCTGGAGTTGGGTCGGGGAGCTGTTTTTT. It is translated as CAWSWVGELFF.

The chain uses TRBV10-3 and TRBJ2-1; D gene unclear. Trimming pared 0 bases from V and 4 bases from J, leaving 7 bases between. The CDR3 covers 14 residues. Germline V gene data show CDR1 as ENHRY and CDR2 as SYGVKD. The CDR3 protein is CAISESSVYNEQFF. The CDR3, as DNA: TGTGCCATCAGTGAGTCGTCTGTGTACAATGAGCAGTTCTTC.

The V gene is TRBV20-1, the J gene TRBJ2-7, with D maybe TRBD2 (7 bases). Germline V gene data show CDR1 as DFQATT and CDR2 as SNEGSKA (reference sequence). The V end lost 3 bases, the J end lost 3 bases, and 18 bases lay between the germline ends. CDR3 size: 15 residues. The CDR3 bases are TGCAGTGCTAGGGGGGTGGGGGCTAGCGGCTACGAGCAGTACTTC. It encodes CSARGVGASGYEQYF.

This clonotype has a handful of counts. J is TRBJ2-7 and V is TRBV7-8; no reliable D call. CDR3 length: 12 residues. Germline CDR1 is SGHVS and CDR2 is FQNEAQ. Trimming left V 1 base short and J 5 bases short, with 6 bases between. In DNA form, the CDR3 reads TGTGCCAGCAGCTTAGTAGTGGACGAGCAGTACTTC. It is translated as CASSLVVDEQYF.

The chain carries TRBV12-3 or TRBV12-4 and TRBJ1-1; no firm D call. The CDR3 runs 11 residues. V was pared by 7 bases and J by 6 bases, with 9 bases between. In DNA form, the CDR3 reads TGTGCCAGCACCCTAGGCGCTGAAGCTTTCTTT. It translates to CASTLGAEAFF.

J is TRBJ2-3 and V is TRBV7-9; no reliable D call. CDR3 length equals 16 residues. Germline CDR1 and CDR2: SEHNR and FQNEAQ (reference sequence). V gave up 5 bases and J gave up 3 bases, with 18 bases separating them. The DNA for the CDR3 is TGTGCCAGCAGCATTGGACCCGAAGGGCGTACAGATACGCAGTATTTT. Protein product: CASSIGPEGRTDTQYF. Full variable domain (remainder filled in from reference TRBV7-9 and TRBJ2-3): DTGVSQNPRHKITKRGQNVTFRCDPISEHNRLYWYRQTLGQGPEFLTYFQNEAQLEKSRLLSDRFSAERPKGSFSTLEIQRTEQGDSAMYLCASSIGPEGRTDTQYFGPGTRLTVL.

This chain uses TRBV19 with TRBJ2-7; 7 nucleotides line up with TRBD1. The CDR3 is 15 amino acids. Germline loops: CDR1 LNHDA, CDR2 SQIVND (reference sequence). J gave up 1 base and V 3 bases, and 6 bases lay outside the gene matches. This chain's CDR3 is CASSITTGWSYEQYF. CDR3 DNA: TGTGCCAGTAGTATTACGACAGGGTGGTCCTACGAGCAGTACTTC.

At least ten counts were recorded for this clonotype. V usage is TRBV7-9 and J usage is TRBJ2-1; D uncertain. This CDR3 comprises 15 residues. V lost 5 bases, J lost 9 bases, and 20 bases lay in between. CDR1 and CDR2 (germline): SEHNR, FQNEAQ (reference sequence). DNA for the CDR3: TGTGCCAGCAGCCCCGACCTCCTCAGCGTGGGTGAGCAGTTCTTC. Translation gives CASSPDLLSVGEQFF.

In its sample, this clonotype was seen many times. The chain joins TRBV9 to TRBJ2-2; possible D gene TRBD2, 6 bases. Germline CDR1 reads SGDLS; CDR2 reads YYNGEE. Trimming took off 0 bases at V and 4 bases at J, with 10 bases between the two ends. This CDR3 has 15 amino acids. The CDR3 spells CASSVGSGFTGELFF. In DNA form, the CDR3 reads TGTGCCAGCAGCGTAGGAAGCGGGTTCACCGGGGAGCTGTTTTTT.

In this sample, this clonotype turned up many times. V gene TRBV20-1 combines with J gene TRBJ2-5, with D hard to call. CDR3 size: 13 residues. Trimming removed 0 bases from V and 5 bases from J, with 10 bases in between. Germline lookup yields CDR1 DFQATT and CDR2 SNEGSKA (reference sequence). CDR3 DNA sequence: TGCAGTGCTAGAGACCCAGGTTGGGAGACCCAGTACTTC. This gives the protein CSARDPGWETQYF.

The chain is built from TRBV9 and TRBJ2-7; 8 bases align to TRBD2. The CDR3 has 14 residues. Germline V gene data show CDR1 as SGDLS and CDR2 as YYNGEE. V was clipped by 4 bases and J by 6 bases; unmatched bases: 9. CDR3 DNA: TGTGCCAGCAGCTTGGGACTAGGTTTATCCGAGCAGTACTTC. Encoded protein: CASSLGLGLSEQYF.

The V call is TRBV7-9, the J call TRBJ2-3; 11 bases are a match to TRBD2. CDR3 length: 16 amino acids. Germline CDR1 and CDR2: SEHNR and FQNEAQ (reference sequence). The V segment lost 4 bases and the J segment 3 bases; nucleotides outside the gene matches: 6. DNA for the CDR3: TGTGCCAGCAGCTCTACTAGCGGGAGAAAGACAGATACGCAGTATTTT. Translated, it gives CASSSTSGRKTDTQYF.

The chain uses TRBV25-1 and TRBJ1-1; D call uncertain. This CDR3 has 13 residues. The V and J ends lost 3 bases and 3 bases respectively, with 8 bases between them. Germline V gene data show CDR1 as MGHDK and CDR2 as SYGVNS. CDR3 sequence reads: CASSDAPDTEAFF. For the CDR3, the DNA is TGTGCCAGCAGTGACGCCCCGGACACTGAAGCTTTCTTT.

The chain has TRBV10-2 and TRBJ2-7, with D possibly TRBD2 on 5 matching bases. CDR3 length: 13 amino acids. The V end lost 3 bases, the J end lost 4 bases, and 10 bases lay between the germline ends. Germline CDR1 is WSHSY and CDR2 is SAAADI. CDR3 residues: CASSDKRGYEQYF. In nucleotides, the CDR3 is TGCGCCAGCAGTGATAAACGGGGTTACGAGCAGTACTTC.

The J gene is TRBJ2-1, the V gene TRBV25-1, with D possibly called TRBD1 or TRBD2 (5 bases each). Trimming removed 1 base at V and 0 bases at J, with 13 bases between. CDR1 is MGHDK and CDR2 is SYGVNS in the germline V gene. The CDR3 extends over 17 amino acids. The CDR3 DNA reads TGTGCCAGCAGTGAATTGGGGGAGCCCCACTCCTACAATGAGCAGTTCTTC. Protein sequence: CASSELGEPHSYNEQFF.

This clonotype was seen many times. This chain links TRBV12-3 or TRBV12-4 with TRBJ1-2; TRBD1 agrees at 8 bases. This CDR3 comprises 14 residues. With V trimmed by 6 bases and J by 4 bases, 7 bases remained unmatched. CDR3: CASRQGVGRYGYTF. In nucleotides, the CDR3 is TGTGCCAGCAGACAGGGGGTTGGTCGCTATGGCTACACCTTC.

This clonotype appeared a few times. This chain joins TRBV7-9 and TRBJ2-3, with 8 bases lining up with TRBD2. The CDR3 has 16 residues. Germline V gene lookup returns CDR1 SEHNR and CDR2 FQNEAQ (reference sequence). Trimming cost V 5 bases and J 10 bases; bases outside gene matches: 17. CDR3 bases: TGTGCCAGCAGCCCACTGACTAGCGAGACAGCCGGTGCGCAGTATTTT. Its translation: CASSPLTSETAGAQYF.